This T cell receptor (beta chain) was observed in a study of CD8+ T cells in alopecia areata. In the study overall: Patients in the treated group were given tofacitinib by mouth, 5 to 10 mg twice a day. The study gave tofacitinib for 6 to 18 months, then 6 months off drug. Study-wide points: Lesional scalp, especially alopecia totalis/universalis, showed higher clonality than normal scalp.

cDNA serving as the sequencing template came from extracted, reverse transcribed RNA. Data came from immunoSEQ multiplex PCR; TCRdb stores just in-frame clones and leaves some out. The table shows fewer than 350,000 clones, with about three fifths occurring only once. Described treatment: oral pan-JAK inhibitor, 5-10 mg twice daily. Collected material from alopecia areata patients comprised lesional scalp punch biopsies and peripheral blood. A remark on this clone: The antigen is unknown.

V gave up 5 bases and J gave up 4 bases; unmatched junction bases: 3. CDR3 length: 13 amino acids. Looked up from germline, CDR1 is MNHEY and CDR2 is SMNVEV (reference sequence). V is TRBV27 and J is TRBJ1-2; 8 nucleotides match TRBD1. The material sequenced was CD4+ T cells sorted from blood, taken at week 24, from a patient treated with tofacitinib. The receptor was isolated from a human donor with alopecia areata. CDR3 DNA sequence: TGTGCCAGCAGTAAAACAGGGGGCTATGGCTACACCTTC. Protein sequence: CASSKTGGYGYTF.